Included here is one T cell receptor (beta chain) sequence, with context. Only one count was recorded for this clonotype. Its antigen is currently not known. The sample holds no much larger clone one base away, and base qualities are not on file. One read alone makes for weak evidence. Genomic DNA was used as template for profiling of TCR beta VDJ combinations and CDR3 sequences. TCR repertoire sequencing was run on an Illumina HiSeq 2000. On the study's bioinformatics: TRBV/TRBJ rearrangement plots, CDR3 size and DJ length profiles, and Simpson's diversity index were used to evaluate the repertoires. The most abundant DNA sequence in the deep sequencing data was taken as the immunodominant clone. CDR3 amino acid sequences were checked for sharing between subjects and were compared against published repertoires and the VDJdb database. The public reads were reanalyzed by TCRdb: fastp trimming at Q25, MiXCR alignment, in-frame beta chains only. Identical CDR3 protein sequences are pooled into one entry, listed with their most common genes and DNA. TCRdb, not the authors, supplied the V and J calls. In all, the sample holds 150,000 to 200,000 distinct CDR3 sequences, and over 60% of those were seen once. The top ten clonotypes cover 46% of the sample.

These data come from a study of CD8+CD57+ T cells in acquired aplastic anemia (dated by TCRdb to the late 2010s). Background for the entire study: On average, sorted CD4+ and CD8+ cells yielded about 3 ug of extracted DNA, with a range of roughly 0.17 to 30 ug. Beyond this particular receptor, the publication reports: Twenty-nine CD8+ CDR3 sequences were shared between patients and controls but appeared highly expressed in patients and within their immunodominant clones. No significant difference in CD8+ Simpson's diversity was found between patients and healthy controls (P=0.060).

In this study, sorted CD4+ and CD8+ T cells from the blood of healthy subjects and of severe aplastic anemia patients had their TCR repertoires deep-sequenced. Ficoll-Paque density gradient centrifugation was used to isolate peripheral blood mononuclear cells. CD4+ and CD8+ T cells were sorted by FACS or magnetic beads before DNA extraction. V gives up 2 bases and J gives up 4 bases, and the segment between their germline ends measures 15 bases. CDR1 and CDR2 (LNHDA, SQIVND) derive from the germline V gene (reference sequence). Measured from the cysteine to the phenylalanine, the CDR3 is 15 residues long. This entry keeps only the CDR3 DNA: 45 bases, framed from base 1.

The rearrangement combines TRBV19 with TRBJ2-7; the D segment could be TRBD1, given 5 matching bases. The sequenced sample consisted of sorted CD4+, CD8+, or CD8+CD57+ T cells (not recorded which) from PBMCs. This TCR came from a human donor with severe aplastic anemia or a healthy control (not recorded which). CDR3 protein: CASSILRSQGYEQYF. In nucleotides, the sequence is TGTGCCAGTAGTATATTACGGAGTCAGGGATACGAGCAGTACTTC.